The sequence of this T cell receptor (beta chain) was determined in a study of beta chain features in type 1 diabetes. The V gene's germline CDR1 is WSHSY and CDR2 SAAADI. This CDR3 spans 12 amino acids. Trimming took 7 bases from V and 3 from J, leaving 9 bases between them. A few counts support this clone. Its antigen is not known. Findings of the study overall: Insertion counts at VDJ junctions were lower in type 1 diabetes patients, who also showed more deletions there.

As every portion of the isolated RNA was reverse transcribed, the sequencing read expressed TCRB transcripts. Sequencing of naive, central memory and regulatory T cell samples gave an average of roughly 3.4 million reads. Assay used: immunoSEQ multiplex PCR; TCRdb lists only in-frame clones, some missing. The profile covers 390,000 or so clones, with roughly 13% appearing a single time and 0.03% to 0.04% taken by the ten largest. The clonotype comes from a man aged 25 to 45 in good health. The rearrangement joins TRBV10-2 to TRBJ1-2, with a possible D match to TRBD1 (6 bases). Sequencing was carried out using naive CD4+ T cells from blood. DNA for the CDR3: TGCGCCAGCATGAGGACAGACTATGGCTACACCTTC. Amino acids: CASMRTDYGYTF.